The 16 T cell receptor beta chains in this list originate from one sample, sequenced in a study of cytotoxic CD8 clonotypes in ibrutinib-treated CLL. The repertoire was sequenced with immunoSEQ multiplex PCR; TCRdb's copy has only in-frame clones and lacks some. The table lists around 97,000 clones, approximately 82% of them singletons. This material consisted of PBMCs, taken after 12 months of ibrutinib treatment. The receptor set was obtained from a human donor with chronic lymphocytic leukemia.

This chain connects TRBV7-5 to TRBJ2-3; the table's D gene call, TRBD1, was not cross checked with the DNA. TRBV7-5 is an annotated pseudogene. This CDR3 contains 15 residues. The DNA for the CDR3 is TGTGCCAGAAGCCGTGACAGCAAAAGCACAGATACGCAGTATTTT. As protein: CARSRDSKSTDTQYF.

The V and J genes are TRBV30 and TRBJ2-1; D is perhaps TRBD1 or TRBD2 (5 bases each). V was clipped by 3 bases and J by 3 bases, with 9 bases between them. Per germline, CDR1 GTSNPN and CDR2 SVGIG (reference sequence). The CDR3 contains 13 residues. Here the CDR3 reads CAWRYGGYNEQFF. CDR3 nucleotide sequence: TGTGCCTGGAGGTATGGGGGCTACAATGAGCAGTTCTTC. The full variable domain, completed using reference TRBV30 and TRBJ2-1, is SQTIHQWPATLVQPVGSPLSLECTVEGTSNPNLYWYRQAAGRGLQLLFYSVGIGQISSEVPQNLSASRPQDRQFILSSKKLLLSDSGFYLCAWRYGGYNEQFFGPGTRLTVL.

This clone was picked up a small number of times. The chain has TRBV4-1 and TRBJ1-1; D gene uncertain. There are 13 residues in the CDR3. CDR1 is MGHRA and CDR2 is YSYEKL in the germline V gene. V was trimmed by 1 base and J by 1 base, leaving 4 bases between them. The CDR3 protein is CASSQVENTEAFF. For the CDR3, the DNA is TGCGCCAGCAGCCAAGTCGAGAACACTGAAGCTTTCTTT.

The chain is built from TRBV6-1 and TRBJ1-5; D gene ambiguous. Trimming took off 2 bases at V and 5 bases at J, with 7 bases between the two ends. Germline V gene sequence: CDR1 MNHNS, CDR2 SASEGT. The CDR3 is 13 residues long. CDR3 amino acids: CASSESEDQPQHF. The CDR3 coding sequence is TGTGCCAGCAGTGAAAGTGAAGATCAGCCCCAGCATTTT.

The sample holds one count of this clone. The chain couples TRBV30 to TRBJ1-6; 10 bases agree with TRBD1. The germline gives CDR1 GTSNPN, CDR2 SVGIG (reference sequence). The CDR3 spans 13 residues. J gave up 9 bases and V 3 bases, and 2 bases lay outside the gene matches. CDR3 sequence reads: CAWSGQGGSPLHF. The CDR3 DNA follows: TGTGCCTGGAGCGGACAGGGGGGTTCACCCCTCCACTTT.

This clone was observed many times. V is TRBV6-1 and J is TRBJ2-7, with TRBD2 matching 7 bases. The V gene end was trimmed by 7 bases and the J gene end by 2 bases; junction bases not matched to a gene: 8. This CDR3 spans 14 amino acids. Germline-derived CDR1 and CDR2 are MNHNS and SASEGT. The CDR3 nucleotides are TGTGCCAGCACCGTGGGGAGGGGACCCTACGAGCAGTACTTC. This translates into CASTVGRGPYEQYF.

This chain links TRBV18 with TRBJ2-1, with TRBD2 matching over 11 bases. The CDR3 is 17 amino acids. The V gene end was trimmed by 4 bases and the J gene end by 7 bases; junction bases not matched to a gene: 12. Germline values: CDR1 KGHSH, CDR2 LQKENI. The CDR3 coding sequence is TGTGCCAGCTCACTCAGGGGGGGGACTAGCGGAGTAAATGAGCAGTTCTTC. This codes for CASSLRGGTSGVNEQFF. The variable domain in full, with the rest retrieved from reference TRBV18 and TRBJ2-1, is NAGVMQNPRHLVRRRGQEARLRCSPMKGHSHVYWYRQLPEEGLKFMVYLQKENIIDESGMPKERFSAEFPKEGPSILRIQQVVRGDSAAYFCASSLRGGTSGVNEQFFGPGTRLTVL.

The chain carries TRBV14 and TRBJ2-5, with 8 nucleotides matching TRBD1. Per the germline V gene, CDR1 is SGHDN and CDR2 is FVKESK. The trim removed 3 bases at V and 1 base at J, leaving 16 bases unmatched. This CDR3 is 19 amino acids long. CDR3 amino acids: CASSQARGRWVGSQETQYF. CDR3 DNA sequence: TGTGCCAGCAGCCAGGCCAGGGGGCGATGGGTAGGGAGCCAAGAGACCCAGTACTTC.

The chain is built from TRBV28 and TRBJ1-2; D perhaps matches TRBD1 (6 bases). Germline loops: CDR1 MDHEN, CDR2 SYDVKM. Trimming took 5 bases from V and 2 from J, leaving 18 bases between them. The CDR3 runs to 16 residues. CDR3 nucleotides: TGTGCCAGCAGTCCCTCTCCCGGGACACAAAACTATGGCTACACCTTC. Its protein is CASSPSPGTQNYGYTF.

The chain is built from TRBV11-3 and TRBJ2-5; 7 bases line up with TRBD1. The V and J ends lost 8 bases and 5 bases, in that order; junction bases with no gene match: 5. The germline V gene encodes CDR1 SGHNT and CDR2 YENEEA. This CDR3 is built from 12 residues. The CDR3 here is CASSGGTETQYF. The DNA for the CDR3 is TGTGCCAGCTCAGGGGGTACGGAGACCCAGTACTTC. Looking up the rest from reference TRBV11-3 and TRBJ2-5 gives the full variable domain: EAGVVQSPRYKIIEKKQPVAFWCNPISGHNTLYWYLQNLGQGPELLIRYENEEAVDDSQLPKDRFSAERLKGVDSTLKIQPAELGDSAVYLCASSGGTETQYFGPGTRLLVL.

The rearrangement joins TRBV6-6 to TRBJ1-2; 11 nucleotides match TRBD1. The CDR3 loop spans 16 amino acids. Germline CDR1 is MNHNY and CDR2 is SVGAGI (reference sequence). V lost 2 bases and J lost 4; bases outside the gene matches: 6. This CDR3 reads CASSYTGQGAAYGYTF. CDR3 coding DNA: TGTGCCAGCAGTTACACCGGACAGGGGGCGGCCTATGGCTACACCTTC.

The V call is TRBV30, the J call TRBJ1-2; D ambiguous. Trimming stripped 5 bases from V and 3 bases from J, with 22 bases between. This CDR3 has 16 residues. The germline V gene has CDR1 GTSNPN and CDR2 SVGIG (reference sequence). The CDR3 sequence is CAWFLPRFGRDYGYTF. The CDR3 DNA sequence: TGTGCCTGGTTCTTACCCAGGTTCGGGCGAGACTATGGCTACACCTTC. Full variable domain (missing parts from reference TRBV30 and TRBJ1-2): SQTIHQWPATLVQPVGSPLSLECTVEGTSNPNLYWYRQAAGRGLQLLFYSVGIGQISSEVPQNLSASRPQDRQFILSSKKLLLSDSGFYLCAWFLPRFGRDYGYTFGSGTRLTVV.

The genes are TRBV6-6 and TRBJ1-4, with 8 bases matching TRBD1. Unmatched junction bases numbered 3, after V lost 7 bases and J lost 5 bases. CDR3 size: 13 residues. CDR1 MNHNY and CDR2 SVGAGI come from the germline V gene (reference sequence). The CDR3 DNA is TGTGCCAGCAAACAGGGGGTGAATGAAAAACTGTTTTTT. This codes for CASKQGVNEKLFF.

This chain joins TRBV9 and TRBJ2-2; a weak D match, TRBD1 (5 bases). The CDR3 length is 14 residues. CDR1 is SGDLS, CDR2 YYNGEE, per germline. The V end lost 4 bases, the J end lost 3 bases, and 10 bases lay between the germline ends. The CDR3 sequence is CASSTDSYTGELFF. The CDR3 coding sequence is TGTGCCAGCAGCACCGACAGTTACACCGGGGAGCTGTTTTTT.

CDR3 coding DNA: TGTGCCAGTAGACGGCAGGGAACGACTGAAGCTTTCTTT. This encodes CASRRQGTTEAFF. The chain joins TRBV19 to TRBJ1-1, with D perhaps matching TRBD1 (5 bases). The CDR3 spans 13 residues. Germline V lookup: CDR1 LNHDA, CDR2 SQIVND (reference sequence). Trimming took 6 bases from V and 5 from J, leaving 13 bases between them.

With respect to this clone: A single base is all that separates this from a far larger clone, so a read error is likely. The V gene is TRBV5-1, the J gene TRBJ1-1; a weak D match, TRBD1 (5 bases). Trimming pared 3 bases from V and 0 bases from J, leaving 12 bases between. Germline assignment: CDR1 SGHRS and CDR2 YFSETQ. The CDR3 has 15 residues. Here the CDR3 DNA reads TGCGCCAGCAGCTGGGAGAAGGGACTGAACACTGAAGCTTTCTTT. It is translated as CASSWEKGLNTEAFF.